What follows is one TCR beta chain and its context. Authors' processing steps: Estimation of nucleated cell counts was performed using reference gene primer amplification. Profiling relied on immunoSEQ multiplex PCR, and the TCRdb table lists in-frame clones only, not all of them. That table gives V, J and clone size, and the DNA gave D and trimming. The sample yields some 82,000 clones, about 86% seen once. These data are taken from a study of blood T cell repertoires in COVID-19. Study context: COVID-19 samples collected from the United States, Italy and Spain covered acute and convalescent phases. PBMCs, B-cell-depleted T cells, or T cells were the source of the cDNA or gDNA that made up the material.

The V segment lost 6 bases and the J segment 0 bases; nucleotides outside the gene matches: 2. Germline lookup yields CDR1 MDHEN and CDR2 SYDVKM. This CDR3 region has 14 residues. This TCR came from a man of 80 years or more with acute or convalescent COVID-19. Sequencing was carried out using peripheral blood. This chain connects TRBV28 to TRBJ1-5, with 7 bases matching TRBD1. This CDR3 reads CASRGQHSNQPQHF. In DNA, the CDR3 is TGTGCCAGCAGGGGACAGCATAGCAATCAGCCCCAGCATTTT. The entire variable domain, with the rest obtained from reference TRBV28 and TRBJ1-5, is as follows: DVKVTQSSRYLVKRTGEKVFLECVQDMDHENMFWYRQDPGLGLRLIYFSYDVKMKEKGDIPEGYSVSREKKERFSLILESASTNQTSMYLCASRGQHSNQPQHFGDGTRLSIL.